What follows describes a single T cell receptor (beta chain). This sample was taken from a study of blood T cell repertoires in COVID-19. The data were produced by immunoSEQ multiplex PCR, yet TCRdb's version contains in-frame clones alone and is incomplete. This table holds about 76,000 clones, approximately 85% found once. Trimming removed 4 bases at V and 4 bases at J, with 10 bases between. CDR3 length equals 14 residues. In germline, CDR1 is KGHDR, CDR2 SFDVKD. This TCR was recovered from a man in his 60s with COVID-19, enrolled during active disease. Sequencing input: peripheral blood. The chain is built from TRBV24-1 and TRBJ1-5; possibly TRBD1 for D (6 bases). CDR3 in DNA: TGTGCCACCAGTGAACAGGACAGAAATCAGCCCCAGCATTTT. It translates to CATSEQDRNQPQHF.